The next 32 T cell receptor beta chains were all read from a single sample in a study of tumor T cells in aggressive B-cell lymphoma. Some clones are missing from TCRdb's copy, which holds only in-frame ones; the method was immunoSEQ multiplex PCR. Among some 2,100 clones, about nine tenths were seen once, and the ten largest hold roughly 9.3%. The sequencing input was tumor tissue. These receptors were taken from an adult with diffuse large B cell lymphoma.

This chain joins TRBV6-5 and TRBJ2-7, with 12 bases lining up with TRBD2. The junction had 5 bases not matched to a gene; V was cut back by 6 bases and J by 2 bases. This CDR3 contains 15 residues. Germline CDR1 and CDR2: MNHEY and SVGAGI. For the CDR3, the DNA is TGTGCCAGCAGACCCCCTAGCGGGAGGGCCTACGAGCAGTACTTC. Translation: CASRPPSGRAYEQYF.

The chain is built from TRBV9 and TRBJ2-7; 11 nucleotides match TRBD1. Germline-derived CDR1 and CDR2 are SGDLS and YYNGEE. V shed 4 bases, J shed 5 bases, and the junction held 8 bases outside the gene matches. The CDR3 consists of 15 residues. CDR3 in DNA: TGTGCCAGCAGCCTCCGGGACAGGGGGTTCAACGAGCAGTACTTC. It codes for CASSLRDRGFNEQYF.

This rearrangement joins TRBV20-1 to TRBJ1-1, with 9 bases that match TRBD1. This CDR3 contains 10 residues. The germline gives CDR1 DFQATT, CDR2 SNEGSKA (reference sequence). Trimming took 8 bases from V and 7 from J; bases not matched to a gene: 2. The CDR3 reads CSRQGGEAFF. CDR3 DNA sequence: TGCAGTAGACAGGGGGGTGAAGCTTTCTTT.

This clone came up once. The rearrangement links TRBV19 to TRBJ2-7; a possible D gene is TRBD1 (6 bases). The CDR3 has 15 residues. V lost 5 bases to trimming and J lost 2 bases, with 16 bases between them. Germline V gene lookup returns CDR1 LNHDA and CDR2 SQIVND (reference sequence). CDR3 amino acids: CASSPEADSPYEQYF. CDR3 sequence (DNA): TGTGCCAGTAGTCCCGAGGCGGACAGCCCCTACGAGCAGTACTTC.

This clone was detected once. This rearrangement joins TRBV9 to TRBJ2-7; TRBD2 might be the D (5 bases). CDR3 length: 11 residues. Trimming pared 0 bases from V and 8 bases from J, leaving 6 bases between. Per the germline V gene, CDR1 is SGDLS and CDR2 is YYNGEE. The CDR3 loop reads CASSVDGKQYF. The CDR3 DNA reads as TGTGCCAGCAGCGTAGACGGGAAGCAGTACTTC.

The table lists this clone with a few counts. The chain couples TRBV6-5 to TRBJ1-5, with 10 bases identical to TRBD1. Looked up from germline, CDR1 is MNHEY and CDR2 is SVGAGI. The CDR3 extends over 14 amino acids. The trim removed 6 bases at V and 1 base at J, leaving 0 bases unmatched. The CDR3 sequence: CASRGQGSNQPQHF. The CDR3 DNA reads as TGTGCCAGCAGGGGACAGGGGAGCAATCAGCCCCAGCATTTT.

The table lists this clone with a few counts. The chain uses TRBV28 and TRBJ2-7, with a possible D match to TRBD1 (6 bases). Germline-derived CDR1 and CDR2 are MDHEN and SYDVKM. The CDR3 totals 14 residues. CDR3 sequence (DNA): TGTGCTACTAAGGACAGCAATTTAATCTACGAGCAGTACTTC. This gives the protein CATKDSNLIYEQYF.

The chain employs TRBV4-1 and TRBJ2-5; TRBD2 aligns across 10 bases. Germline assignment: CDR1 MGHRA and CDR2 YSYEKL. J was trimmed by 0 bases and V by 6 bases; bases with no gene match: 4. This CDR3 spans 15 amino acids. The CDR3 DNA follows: TGCGCCAGCAGAGCGGGGACTAGCGACCAAGAGACCCAGTACTTC. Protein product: CASRAGTSDQETQYF.

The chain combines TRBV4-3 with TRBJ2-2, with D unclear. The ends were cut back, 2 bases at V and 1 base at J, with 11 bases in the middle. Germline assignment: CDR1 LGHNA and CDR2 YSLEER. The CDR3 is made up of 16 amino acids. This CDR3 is CASSQIVRLNTGELFF. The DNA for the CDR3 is TGCGCCAGCAGCCAAATCGTCCGGTTGAACACCGGGGAGCTGTTTTTT.

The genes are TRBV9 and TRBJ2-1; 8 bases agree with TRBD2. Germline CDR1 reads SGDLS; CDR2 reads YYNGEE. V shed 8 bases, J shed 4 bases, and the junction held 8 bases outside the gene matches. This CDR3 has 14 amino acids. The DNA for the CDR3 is TGTGCCAGTGGCGAGCGGGGGAAATACAATGAGCAGTTCTTC. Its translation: CASGERGKYNEQFF.

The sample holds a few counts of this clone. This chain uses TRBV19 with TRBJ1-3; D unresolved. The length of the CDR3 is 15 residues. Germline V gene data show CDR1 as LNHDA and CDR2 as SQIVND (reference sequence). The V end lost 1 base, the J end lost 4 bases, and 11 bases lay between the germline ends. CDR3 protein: CASSIVRGVGNTIYF. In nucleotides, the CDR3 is TGTGCCAGTAGTATAGTCCGCGGGGTCGGAAACACCATATATTTT.

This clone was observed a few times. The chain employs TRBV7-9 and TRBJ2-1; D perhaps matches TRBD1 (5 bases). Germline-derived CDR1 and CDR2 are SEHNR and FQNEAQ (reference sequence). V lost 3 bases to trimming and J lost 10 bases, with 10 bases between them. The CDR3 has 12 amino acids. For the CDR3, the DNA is TGTGCCAGCAGCTTGCAGGGCTGGGAGCAGTTCTTC. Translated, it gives CASSLQGWEQFF.

For the CDR3, the DNA is TGTGCCAGCAGCTCCCTAGCGGGGAGATCTAATGAGCAGTTCTTC. This codes for CASSSLAGRSNEQFF. This rearrangement joins TRBV7-8 to TRBJ2-1; TRBD2 matches at 9 bases. V gave up 4 bases and J gave up 7 bases; unmatched junction bases: 8. This CDR3 comprises 15 residues. Germline loops: CDR1 SGHVS, CDR2 FQNEAQ. Complete variable domain (other parts from reference TRBV7-8 and TRBJ2-1): GAGVSQSPRYKVAKRGQDVALRCDPISGHVSLFWYQQALGQGPEFLTYFQNEAQLDKSGLPSDRFFAERPEGSVSTLKIQRTQQEDSAVYLCASSSLAGRSNEQFFGPGTRLTVL.

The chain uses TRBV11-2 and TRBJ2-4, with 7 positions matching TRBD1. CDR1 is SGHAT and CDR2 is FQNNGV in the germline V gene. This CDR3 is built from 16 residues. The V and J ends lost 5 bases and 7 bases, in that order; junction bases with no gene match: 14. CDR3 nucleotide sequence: TGTGCCAGCAGCCCCCCCTGGGCAGGGGGTGAGAACATTCAGTACTTC. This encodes CASSPPWAGGENIQYF.

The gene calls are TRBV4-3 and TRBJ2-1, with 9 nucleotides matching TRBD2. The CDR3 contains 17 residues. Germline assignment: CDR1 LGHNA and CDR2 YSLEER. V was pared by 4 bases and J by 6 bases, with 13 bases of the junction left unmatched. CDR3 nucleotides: TGCGCCAGCAGCCGTCTAGCGGGAAAGGGCCGTATCAATGAGCAGTTCTTC. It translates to CASSRLAGKGRINEQFF.

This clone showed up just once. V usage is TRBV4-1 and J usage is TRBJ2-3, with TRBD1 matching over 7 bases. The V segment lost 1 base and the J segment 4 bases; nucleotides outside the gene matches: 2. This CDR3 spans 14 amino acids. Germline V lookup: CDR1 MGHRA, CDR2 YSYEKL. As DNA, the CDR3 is TGCGCCAGCAGCCAAGTACAGGGGCCAGATACGCAGTATTTT. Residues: CASSQVQGPDTQYF.

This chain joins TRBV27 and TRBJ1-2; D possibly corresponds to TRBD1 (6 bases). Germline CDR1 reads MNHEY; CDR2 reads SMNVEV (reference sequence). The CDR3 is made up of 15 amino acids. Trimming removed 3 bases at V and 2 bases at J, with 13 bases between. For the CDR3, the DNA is TGTGCCAGCAGTTTCGGCAGGGGATCGAACTATGGCTACACCTTC. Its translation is CASSFGRGSNYGYTF.

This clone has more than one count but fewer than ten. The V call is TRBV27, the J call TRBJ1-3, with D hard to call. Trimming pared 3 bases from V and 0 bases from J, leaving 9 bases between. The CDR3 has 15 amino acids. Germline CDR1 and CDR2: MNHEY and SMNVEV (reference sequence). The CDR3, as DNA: TGTGCCAGCAGTTTGTCGGGGAGCTCTGGAAACACCATATATTTT. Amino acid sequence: CASSLSGSSGNTIYF.

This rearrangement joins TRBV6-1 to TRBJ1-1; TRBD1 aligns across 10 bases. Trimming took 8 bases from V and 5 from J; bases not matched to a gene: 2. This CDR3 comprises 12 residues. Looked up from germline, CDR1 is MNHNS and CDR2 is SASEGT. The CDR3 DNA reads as TGTGCCAGCGGGACAGGGGCGACTGAAGCTTTCTTT. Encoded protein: CASGTGATEAFF.

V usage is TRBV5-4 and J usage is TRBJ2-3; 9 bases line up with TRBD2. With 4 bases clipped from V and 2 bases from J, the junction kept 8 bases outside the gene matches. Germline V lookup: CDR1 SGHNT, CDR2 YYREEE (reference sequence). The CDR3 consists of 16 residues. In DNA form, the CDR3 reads TGTGCCAGCAGCCGGACGACTAGCGGCTTCACAGATACGCAGTATTTT. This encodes CASSRTTSGFTDTQYF.

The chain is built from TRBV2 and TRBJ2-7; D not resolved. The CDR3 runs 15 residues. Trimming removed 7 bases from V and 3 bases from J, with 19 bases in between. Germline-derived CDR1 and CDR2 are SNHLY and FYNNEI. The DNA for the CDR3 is TGTGCCAGCATGGAGAACCTAGGCGGCAGCTACGAGCAGTACTTC. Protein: CASMENLGGSYEQYF.

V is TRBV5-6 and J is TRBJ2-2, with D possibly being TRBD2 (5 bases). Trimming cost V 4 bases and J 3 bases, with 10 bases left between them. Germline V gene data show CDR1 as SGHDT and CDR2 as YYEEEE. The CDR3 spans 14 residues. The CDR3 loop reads CASSNGLDTGELFF. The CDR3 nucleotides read TGTGCCAGCAGCAATGGACTGGACACCGGGGAGCTGTTTTTT. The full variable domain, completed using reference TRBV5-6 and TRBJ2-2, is DAGVTQSPTHLIKTRGQQVTLRCSPKSGHDTVSWYQQALGQGPQFIFQYYEEEERQRGNFPDRFSGHQFPNYSSELNVNALLLGDSALYLCASSNGLDTGELFFGEGSRLTVL.

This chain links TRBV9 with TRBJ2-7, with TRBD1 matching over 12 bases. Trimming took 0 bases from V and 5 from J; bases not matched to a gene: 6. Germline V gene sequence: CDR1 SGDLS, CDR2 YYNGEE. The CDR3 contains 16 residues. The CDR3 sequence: CASSVGGGTGGHEQYF. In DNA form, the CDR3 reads TGTGCCAGCAGCGTAGGGGGGGGGACAGGGGGCCACGAGCAGTACTTC.

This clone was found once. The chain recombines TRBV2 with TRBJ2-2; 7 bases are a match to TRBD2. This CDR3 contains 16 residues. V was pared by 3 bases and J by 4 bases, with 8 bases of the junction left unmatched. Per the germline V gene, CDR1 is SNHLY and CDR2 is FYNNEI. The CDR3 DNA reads TGTGCCAGCAGTGACTGGCGGGAGAGGGGCACCGGGGAGCTGTTTTTT. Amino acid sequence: CASSDWRERGTGELFF.

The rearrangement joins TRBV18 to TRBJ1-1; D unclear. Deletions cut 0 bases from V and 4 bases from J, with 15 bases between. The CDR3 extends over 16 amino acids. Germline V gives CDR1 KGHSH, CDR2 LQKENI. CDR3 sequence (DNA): TGTGCCAGCTCACCACCGGTGGGGAGAGATGGCACTGAAGCTTTCTTT. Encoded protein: CASSPPVGRDGTEAFF.

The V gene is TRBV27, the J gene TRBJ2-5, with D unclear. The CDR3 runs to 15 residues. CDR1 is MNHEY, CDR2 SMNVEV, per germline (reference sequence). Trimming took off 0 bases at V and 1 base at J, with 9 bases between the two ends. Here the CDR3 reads CASSLSWSSQETQYF. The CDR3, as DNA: TGTGCCAGCAGTTTATCGTGGAGTAGCCAAGAGACCCAGTACTTC.

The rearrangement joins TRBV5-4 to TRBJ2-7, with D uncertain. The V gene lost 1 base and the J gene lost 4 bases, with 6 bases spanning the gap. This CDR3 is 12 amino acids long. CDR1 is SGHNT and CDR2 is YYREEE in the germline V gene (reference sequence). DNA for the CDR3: TGTGCCAGCAGCTTGAATTCGTACGAGCAGTACTTC. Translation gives CASSLNSYEQYF.

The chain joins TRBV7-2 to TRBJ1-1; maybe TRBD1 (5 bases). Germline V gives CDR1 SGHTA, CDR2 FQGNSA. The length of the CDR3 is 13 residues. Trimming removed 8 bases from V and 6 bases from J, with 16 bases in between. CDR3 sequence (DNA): TGTGCCAGCGGGACTCAGCGGGGTGCTGAAGCTTTCTTT. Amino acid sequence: CASGTQRGAEAFF.

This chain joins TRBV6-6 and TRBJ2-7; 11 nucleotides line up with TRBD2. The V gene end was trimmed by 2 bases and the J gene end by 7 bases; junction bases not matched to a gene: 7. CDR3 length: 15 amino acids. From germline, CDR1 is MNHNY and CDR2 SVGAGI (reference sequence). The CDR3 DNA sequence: TGTGCCAGCAGTTACGCAACTAGCGGGGGCTTGGAGCAGTACTTC. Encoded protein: CASSYATSGGLEQYF.

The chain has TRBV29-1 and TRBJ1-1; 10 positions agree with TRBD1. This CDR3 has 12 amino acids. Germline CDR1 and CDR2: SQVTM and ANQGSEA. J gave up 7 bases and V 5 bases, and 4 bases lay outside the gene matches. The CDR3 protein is CSVPRDRGEAFF. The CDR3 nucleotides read TGCAGCGTTCCCCGGGACAGGGGTGAAGCTTTCTTT.

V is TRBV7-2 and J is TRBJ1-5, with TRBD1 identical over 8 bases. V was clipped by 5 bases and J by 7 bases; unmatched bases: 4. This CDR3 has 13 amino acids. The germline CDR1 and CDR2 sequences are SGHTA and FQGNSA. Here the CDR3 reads CASSVRGQQPQHF. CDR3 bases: TGTGCCAGCAGCGTCAGGGGGCAGCAGCCCCAGCATTTT.

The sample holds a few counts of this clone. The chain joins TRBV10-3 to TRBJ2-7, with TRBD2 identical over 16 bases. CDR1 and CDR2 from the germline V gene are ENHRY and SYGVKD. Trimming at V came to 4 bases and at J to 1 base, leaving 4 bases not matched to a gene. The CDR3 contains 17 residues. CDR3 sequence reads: CAISASGLAGGSYEQYF. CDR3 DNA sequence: TGTGCCATCAGTGCATCGGGACTAGCGGGAGGGTCCTACGAGCAGTACTTC.